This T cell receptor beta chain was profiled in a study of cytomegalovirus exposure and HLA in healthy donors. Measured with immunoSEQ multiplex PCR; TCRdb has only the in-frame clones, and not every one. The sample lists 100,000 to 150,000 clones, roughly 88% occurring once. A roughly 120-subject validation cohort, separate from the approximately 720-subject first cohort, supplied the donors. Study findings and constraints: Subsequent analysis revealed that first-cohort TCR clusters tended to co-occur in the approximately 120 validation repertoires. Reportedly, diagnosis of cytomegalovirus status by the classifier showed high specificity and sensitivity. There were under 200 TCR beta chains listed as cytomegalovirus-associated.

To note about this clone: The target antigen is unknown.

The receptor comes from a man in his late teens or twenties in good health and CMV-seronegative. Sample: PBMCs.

CDR3 bases: TGTGCCAGCAGTGATCCAGGGGACACTGAAGCTTTCTTT. This codes for CASSDPGDTEAFF. The gene calls are TRBV6-6 and TRBJ1-1; possible D gene TRBD1, 6 bases. CDR3 size: 13 residues. Trimming left V 5 bases short and J 3 bases short, with 10 bases between. The germline V gene has CDR1 MNHNY and CDR2 SVGAGI (reference sequence).